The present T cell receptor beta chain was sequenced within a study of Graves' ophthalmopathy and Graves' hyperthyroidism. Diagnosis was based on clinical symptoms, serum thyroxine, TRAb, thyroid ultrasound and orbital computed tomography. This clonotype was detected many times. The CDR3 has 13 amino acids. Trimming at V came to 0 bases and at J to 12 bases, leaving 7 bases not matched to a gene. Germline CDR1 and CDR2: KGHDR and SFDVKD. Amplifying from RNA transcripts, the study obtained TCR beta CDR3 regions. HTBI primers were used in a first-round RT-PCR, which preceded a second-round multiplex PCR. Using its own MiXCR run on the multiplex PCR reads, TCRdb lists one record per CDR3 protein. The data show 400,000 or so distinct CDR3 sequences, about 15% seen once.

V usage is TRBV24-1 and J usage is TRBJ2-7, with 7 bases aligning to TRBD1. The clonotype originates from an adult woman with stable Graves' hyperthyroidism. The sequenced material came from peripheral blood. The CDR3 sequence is CATSDLHEDRLYF. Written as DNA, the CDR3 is TGTGCCACCAGTGATTTGCACGAGGACAGGCTGTACTTC.